The 15 T cell receptor beta chains reported below all come from one sample, sequenced in a study of T-cell reconstitution after alpha-beta-depleted transplantation in children. The TCRbeta library incorporated unique molecular identifiers. TCRdb used MiXCR to reprocess the PCR reads, holding one entry per CDR3 protein. The data show hundreds of thousands of distinct CDR3 sequences, under 20% seen once. Here the sequenced sample was PBMCs, mostly from graft donor cells, taken 360 days after TCRalphabeta/CD19-depleted stem cell transplant. These receptors all come from a male patient between 2 and 10 years old who had a stem cell transplant for acute lymphoblastic leukemia, so the T cells may come from the graft donor.

This clonotype occurred a few times. The V and J genes are TRBV20-1 and TRBJ2-1; D possibly corresponds to TRBD1 (6 bases). With 6 bases removed from V and 0 bases from J, the gap between germline ends came to 18 bases. This CDR3 has 16 residues. CDR1 and CDR2 (germline): DFQATT, SNEGSKA (reference sequence). The chain's CDR3 is CSALEPSGHSYNEQFF. In DNA form, the CDR3 reads TGCAGTGCCCTAGAGCCGTCGGGACACTCCTACAATGAGCAGTTCTTC.

The CDR3 nucleotides are TGCGCCAGCAGCCAAGTATGGGGCGCGGACTACGAGCAGTACTTC. Protein product: CASSQVWGADYEQYF. This sequence joins TRBV4-1 and TRBJ2-7; tentatively, D is TRBD1 (5 bases). Germline CDR1 reads MGHRA; CDR2 reads YSYEKL. Trimming pared 1 base from V and 3 bases from J, leaving 13 bases between. CDR3 length equals 15 residues.

The genes are TRBV29-1 and TRBJ1-6; 7 bases are a match to TRBD1. Germline-derived CDR1 and CDR2 are SQVTM and ANQGSEA. This CDR3 has 13 amino acids. V gave up 4 bases and J gave up 7 bases; unmatched junction bases: 4. In nucleotides, the CDR3 is TGCAGCGTTGGGCAGGGGGAAAATTCACCCCTCCACTTT. It codes for CSVGQGENSPLHF.

The table lists this clonotype with a few counts. This chain joins TRBV4-3 and TRBJ1-1; D is undetermined. The CDR3 has 15 residues. V gave up 0 bases and J gave up 5 bases, with 13 bases separating them. CDR1 is LGHNA and CDR2 is YSLEER in the germline V gene. DNA for the CDR3: TGCGCCAGCAGCCAAGACCGAGGGTGGGAGACTGAAGCTTTCTTT. Translation: CASSQDRGWETEAFF.

The J gene is TRBJ2-1, the V gene TRBV4-2; possible D gene TRBD2, 6 bases. This CDR3 has 16 residues. V was cut by 0 bases and J by 7 bases, with 16 bases left in between. Germline CDR1 and CDR2: LGHNA and YNFKEQ. CDR3 nucleotides: TGTGCCAGCAGCCAAGATCTACTACTAGCCCAAAATGAGCAGTTCTTC. Translated: CASSQDLLLAQNEQFF.

This clonotype was seen only a few times. The chain combines TRBV5-5 with TRBJ2-7; TRBD1 or TRBD2 may be the D gene (5 bases each). V lost 4 bases and J 3 bases, leaving 17 bases between the germline ends. Germline CDR1 and CDR2: SGHKS and YYEKEE (reference sequence). This CDR3 has 15 amino acids. CDR3 sequence (DNA): TGTGCCAGCAGCGTGATTCCGGGACCGCACTACGAGCAGTACTTC. It translates to CASSVIPGPHYEQYF.

This clonotype appeared many times. The chain is built from TRBV28 and TRBJ1-1, with 7 positions matching TRBD1. The germline V gene encodes CDR1 MDHEN and CDR2 SYDVKM. The CDR3 runs 16 residues. Germline trimming cut 3 bases from V and 0 bases from J; bases unmatched to any gene: 7. CDR3 protein: CASSFSPTGMNTEAFF. CDR3 sequence (DNA): TGTGCCAGCAGTTTTTCCCCGACAGGGATGAACACTGAAGCTTTCTTT.

V gene TRBV27 combines with J gene TRBJ2-1; TRBD1 matches at 7 bases. V shed 0 bases and J 9 bases; nucleotides not matched to a gene: 8. The CDR3 has 15 amino acids. The germline V gene has CDR1 MNHEY and CDR2 SMNVEV (reference sequence). The CDR3 sequence is CASSLSTGWGSEQFF. Here the CDR3 DNA reads TGTGCCAGCAGTTTATCGACAGGGTGGGGGAGTGAGCAGTTCTTC.

For this clonotype: This may come from a read error, since a much larger clone is one base off. The rearrangement uses TRBV6-2 or TRBV6-3 and TRBJ2-2; D uncertain. The CDR3 runs to 14 residues. Between the trimmed V and J ends, which lost 0 bases and 1 base, there was a span of 3 bases. Germline-derived CDR1 and CDR2 are MNHEY and SVGEGT. The CDR3 region has the DNA TGTGCCAGCAGTTACTCCTGGAACACCGGGGAGCTGTTTTTT. This sequence encodes CASSYSWNTGELFF.

The chain combines TRBV18 with TRBJ1-1; D might be TRBD1 (6 bases). This CDR3 has 15 residues. Per germline, CDR1 KGHSH and CDR2 LQKENI. Between the trimmed V and J ends, which lost 2 bases and 0 bases, there was a span of 10 bases. The CDR3 here is CASSPFRGMNTEAFF. The CDR3 DNA sequence: TGTGCCAGCTCACCATTTAGGGGGATGAACACTGAAGCTTTCTTT.

The sample holds a few counts of this clonotype. This chain connects TRBV6-2 or TRBV6-3 to TRBJ2-6; 7 bases match TRBD1. Germline lookup yields CDR1 MNHEY and CDR2 SVGEGT. The CDR3 has 16 residues. V was clipped by 5 bases and J by 0 bases; unmatched bases: 4. DNA for the CDR3: TGTGCCAGCAGTCGACAGGGCGGCTCTGGGGCCAACGTCCTGACTTTC. It is translated as CASSRQGGSGANVLTF.

The chain has TRBV5-1 and TRBJ1-2; the D is unclear. The CDR3 loop spans 14 amino acids. Trimming took 0 bases from V and 4 from J, leaving 10 bases between them. The germline V gene has CDR1 SGHRS and CDR2 YFSETQ. Here the CDR3 DNA reads TGCGCCAGCAGCTTGGAGACTTACAGCTATGGCTACACCTTC. It translates to CASSLETYSYGYTF.

This clonotype has just a few counts. This chain connects TRBV12-3 or TRBV12-4 to TRBJ2-1; possible D gene TRBD1, 5 bases. The CDR3 consists of 14 residues. Trimming removed 1 base from V and 10 bases from J, with 14 bases in between. CDR3 protein: CASSLGWGGLEQFF. As DNA, the CDR3 is TGTGCCAGCAGTTTAGGGTGGGGCGGCTTGGAGCAGTTCTTC.

The table lists this clonotype with a few counts. V usage is TRBV20-1 and J usage is TRBJ1-6, with TRBD1 matching over 9 bases. Germline V lookup: CDR1 DFQATT, CDR2 SNEGSKA (reference sequence). This CDR3 is built from 13 residues. J was trimmed by 7 bases and V by 6 bases; bases with no gene match: 4. The CDR3 protein is CSAVGQGNSPLHF. The DNA for the CDR3 is TGCAGTGCAGTGGGACAGGGAAATTCACCCCTCCACTTT.

This clonotype was found a few times. The CDR3 sequence: CSVQTSYNEQFF. The CDR3 nucleotides read TGCAGCGTTCAGACTAGTTACAATGAGCAGTTCTTC. This chain connects TRBV29-1 to TRBJ2-1, with a possible D match to TRBD2 (6 bases). Germline V gene sequence: CDR1 SQVTM, CDR2 ANQGSEA. With 5 bases removed from V and 4 bases from J, the gap between germline ends came to 9 bases. CDR3 length: 12 amino acids.